What follows are 16 T cell receptor beta chains derived from one specimen sequenced in a study of Ad26.COV2.S vaccination and SARS-CoV-2 variants. The treatment is: roughly 20 received Ad26.COV2.S at low or high dose, single or two shots; about 5 received placebo; per-sample allocation not given. Collection of samples fell on day 63 after the first vaccine or placebo injection. Sequenced by immunoSEQ multiplex PCR; TCRdb stores in-frame clones only, minus some. Among under 550,000 clones listed, over 75% were seen once. The material sequenced was peripheral blood, taken in a trial of Ad26.COV2.S vaccine versus placebo. The receptors stem from a person between 18 and 59 years old who received the Ad26.COV2.S COVID-19 vaccine or a placebo.

The chain uses TRBV15 and TRBJ1-6; no reliable D call. The CDR3 sequence is 15 residues long. Per the germline V gene, CDR1 is LNHNV and CDR2 is YYDKDF (reference sequence). V was shortened by 5 bases and J by 0 bases, with 8 bases between the two germline ends. In DNA, the CDR3 is TGTGCCACCAGCCGACGCAGCTCCTATAATTCACCCCTCCACTTT. It is translated as CATSRRSSYNSPLHF. Complete variable domain (other parts from reference TRBV15 and TRBJ1-6): DAMVIQNPRYQVTQFGKPVTLSCSQTLNHNVMYWYQQKSSQAPKLLFHYYDKDFNNEADTPDNFQSRRPNTSFCFLDIRSPGLGDTAMYLCATSRRSSYNSPLHFGNGTRLTVT.

Here the CDR3 reads CASSYFRDRGNTGELFF. DNA of the CDR3: TGTGCCAGCAGTTACTTCCGGGACAGGGGCAACACCGGGGAGCTGTTTTTT. The chain uses TRBV6-2 or TRBV6-3 and TRBJ2-2; 10 bases map to TRBD1. The junction had 4 bases not matched to a gene; V was cut back by 1 base and J by 2 bases. The CDR3 has 17 amino acids. From germline, CDR1 is MNHEY and CDR2 SVGEGT.

This sequence joins TRBV19 and TRBJ1-5; TRBD1 is a possible D gene (6 bases). Trimming took 5 bases from V and 2 from J, leaving 10 bases between them. The CDR3 totals 14 residues. Per germline, CDR1 LNHDA and CDR2 SQIVND (reference sequence). The CDR3 region is CASSSGQGNQPQHF. The CDR3 DNA is TGTGCCAGTAGTTCGGGACAAGGCAATCAGCCCCAGCATTTT. Filled out from reference TRBV19 and TRBJ1-5, the complete variable domain reads DGGITQSPKYLFRKEGQNVTLSCEQNLNHDAMYWYRQDPGQGLRLIYYSQIVNDFQKGDIAEGYSVSREKKESFPLTVTSAQKNPTAFYLCASSSGQGNQPQHFGDGTRLSIL.

The V and J genes are TRBV5-1 and TRBJ2-1, with 9 bases identical to TRBD2. The J segment lost 5 bases and the V segment lost 4 bases, leaving 7 bases of the junction unmatched. Per germline, CDR1 SGHRS and CDR2 YFSETQ. The CDR3 is 15 amino acids. The CDR3 bases are TGCGCCAGCAGCAATCTAGCGGGACTCAACAATGAGCAGTTCTTC. Its translation is CASSNLAGLNNEQFF.

This chain links TRBV15 with TRBJ2-1; 9 bases match TRBD1. Germline V gene data show CDR1 as LNHNV and CDR2 as YYDKDF (reference sequence). The CDR3 runs to 17 residues. V dropped 0 bases and J dropped 5; count of bases not matched to a gene: 8. The CDR3 DNA reads TGTGCCACCAGCAGAGATCTGGGGACAGGGACGGACAATGAGCAGTTCTTC. Encoded protein: CATSRDLGTGTDNEQFF.

The rearrangement joins TRBV28 to TRBJ2-1, with 9 bases aligning to TRBD2. V dropped 5 bases and J dropped 6; count of bases not matched to a gene: 5. Per germline, CDR1 MDHEN and CDR2 SYDVKM. The CDR3 consists of 14 residues. The CDR3: CASSVSGSGNEQFF. CDR3 DNA sequence: TGTGCCAGCAGTGTTAGCGGGAGTGGCAATGAGCAGTTCTTC.

The gene calls are TRBV10-1 and TRBJ1-1, with D maybe TRBD1 (6 bases). Trimming shortened V by 6 bases and J by 0 bases, and 17 bases separated the two germline ends. The CDR3 extends over 16 amino acids. Germline V gene sequence: CDR1 WNHNN, CDR2 SYGVQD (reference sequence). The CDR3 protein is CASSEKTTGLNTEAFF. CDR3 sequence (DNA): TGCGCCAGCAGCGAGAAGACTACAGGGTTGAACACTGAAGCTTTCTTT.

The genes are TRBV30 and TRBJ1-4; D is uncertain. Per the germline V gene, CDR1 is GTSNPN and CDR2 is SVGIG (reference sequence). V lost 0 bases to trimming and J lost 8 bases, with 10 bases between them. The CDR3 sequence is 13 residues long. The CDR3 DNA is TGTGCCTGGAGTGTAGCAGGTACAGAAAAACTGTTTTTT. It specifies CAWSVAGTEKLFF.

This rearrangement joins TRBV7-2 to TRBJ2-3, with no clear D. Trimming shortened V by 1 base and J by 6 bases, and 11 bases separated the two germline ends. Per the germline V gene, CDR1 is SGHTA and CDR2 is FQGNSA. This CDR3 has 14 residues. The CDR3 is CASSLGTSGDTQYF. CDR3 bases: TGTGCCAGCAGCTTAGGGACCTCCGGGGATACGCAGTATTTT.

J is TRBJ2-7 and V is TRBV14, with no clear D. V was cut by 4 bases and J by 0 bases, with 4 bases left in between. Germline loops: CDR1 SGHDN, CDR2 FVKESK. The length of the CDR3 is 12 residues. The CDR3 loop reads CASSPSSYEQYF. The CDR3 DNA reads as TGTGCCAGCAGCCCCAGCTCCTACGAGCAGTACTTC.

The chain couples TRBV27 to TRBJ2-7, with D possibly being TRBD1 (6 bases). Germline CDR1 reads MNHEY; CDR2 reads SMNVEV (reference sequence). This CDR3 is built from 14 residues. Deletions cut 5 bases from V and 2 bases from J, with 13 bases between. CDR3 nucleotide sequence: TGTGCCAGCAGTCGCCAGACAGGAGCCTACGAGCAGTACTTC. It is translated as CASSRQTGAYEQYF.

V and J are TRBV15 and TRBJ1-2; possibly TRBD1 for D (5 bases). Deletions cut 0 bases from V and 7 bases from J, with 12 bases between. The length of the CDR3 is 14 residues. Germline V gene data show CDR1 as LNHNV and CDR2 as YYDKDF (reference sequence). The CDR3 DNA reads TGTGCCACCAGCAGAGATCTGGGGCCGCGTGGCTACACCTTC. Translating gives CATSRDLGPRGYTF. The full variable domain, rest sourced from reference TRBV15 and TRBJ1-2, is DAMVIQNPRYQVTQFGKPVTLSCSQTLNHNVMYWYQQKSSQAPKLLFHYYDKDFNNEADTPDNFQSRRPNTSFCFLDIRSPGLGDTAMYLCATSRDLGPRGYTFGSGTRLTVV.

The table lists this clone with a count of one. The chain carries TRBV5-6 and TRBJ2-3; 7 positions agree with TRBD2. This CDR3 is 17 amino acids long. V shed 0 bases and J 5 bases; nucleotides not matched to a gene: 12. Germline lookup yields CDR1 SGHDT and CDR2 YYEEEE. In DNA form, the CDR3 reads TGTGCCAGCAGCTTGGGCCCGCCGACGATAGCGGGAGATACGCAGTATTTT. Protein sequence: CASSLGPPTIAGDTQYF.

This sequence joins TRBV10-3 and TRBJ2-4; D is perhaps TRBD1 (5 bases). V was cut by 3 bases and J by 5 bases, with 17 bases left in between. The CDR3 sequence is 16 residues long. Germline CDR1 reads ENHRY; CDR2 reads SYGVKD. CDR3 nucleotides: TGTGCCATCAGTGACCAGGGATTGAGTGTAGAAAACATTCAGTACTTC. This sequence encodes CAISDQGLSVENIQYF.

The genes are TRBV29-1 and TRBJ1-1; no definite D call. This CDR3 comprises 13 residues. V gave up 6 bases and J gave up 0 bases, with 11 bases separating them. Germline CDR1 SQVTM, CDR2 ANQGSEA. CDR3 loop: CSVEEGMNTEAFF. The CDR3 nucleotides are TGCAGCGTCGAGGAGGGAATGAACACTGAAGCTTTCTTT.

The chain uses TRBV13 and TRBJ2-7, with unresolved D. This CDR3 is 13 amino acids long. CDR1 and CDR2 from the germline V gene are PRHDT and FYEKMQ (reference sequence). V was cut by 5 bases and J by 5 bases, with 13 bases left in between. The CDR3 protein is CASSPPGFHEQYF. CDR3 DNA sequence: TGTGCCAGCAGCCCCCCGGGTTTCCACGAGCAGTACTTC. Filled out from reference TRBV13 and TRBJ2-7, the complete variable domain reads AAGVIQSPRHLIKEKRETATLKCYPIPRHDTVYWYQQGPGQDPQFLISFYEKMQSDKGSIPDRFSAQQFSDYHSELNMSSLELGDSALYFCASSPPGFHEQYFGPGTRLTVT.